Shown below are 12 T cell receptor beta chains from a single sample sequenced in a study of human T cells and chemical hapten exposure. Time point in this sample: patch test 1, 2 weeks after DPC sensitization. Documented treatment: therapeutic diphenylcyclopropenone sensitization with weekly scalp DPC. MiXCR, run by TCRdb on the RACE reads, gives a single entry per CDR3 protein. The sample records just over 80,000 distinct CDR3 sequences, around 10% being singletons. The sample here was whole blood, taken in connection with sensitization to the hapten diphenylcyclopropenone (DPC). These receptors were taken from a woman aged 45-59 years with alopecia areata. Some clones in this sample may be carry-over from other donors' samples.

Written as DNA, the CDR3 is TGTGCCAGCAGTCTGTGGGCACTTCGGACAGGGGGCGATCCAGATACGCAGTATTTT. It yields the protein CASSLWALRTGGDPDTQYF. This chain connects TRBV28 to TRBJ2-3; 11 nucleotides agree with TRBD1. CDR3 length equals 19 residues. Trimming took 5 bases from V and 4 from J; bases not matched to a gene: 17. Germline CDR1 is MDHEN and CDR2 is SYDVKM.

The CDR3 region is CASSQDIGVGTGELFF. The CDR3 bases are TGTGCCAGCAGCCAAGATATTGGGGTCGGCACCGGGGAGCTGTTTTTT. The chain has TRBV14 and TRBJ2-2, with unresolved D. V dropped 0 bases and J dropped 4 bases, with 12 bases sitting between them. Germline V CDR1 and CDR2: SGHDN, FVKESK. CDR3 length: 16 residues.

This clonotype was detected a few times. The CDR3 spells CSVDRTVQTQYF. The CDR3 DNA is TGCAGCGTTGACCGGACAGTGCAGACCCAGTACTTC. The chain couples TRBV29-1 to TRBJ2-5; possible D gene TRBD1, 6 bases. Trimming stripped 3 bases from V and 6 bases from J, with 11 bases between. Germline V lookup: CDR1 SQVTM, CDR2 ANQGSEA. The CDR3 contains 12 residues. Complete variable domain (other parts from reference TRBV29-1 and TRBJ2-5): SAVISQKPSRDICQRGTSLTIQCQVDSQVTMMFWYRQQPGQSLTLIATANQGSEATYESGFVIDKFPISRPNLTFSTLTVSNMSPEDSSIYLCSVDRTVQTQYFGPGTRLLVL.

The V call is TRBV6-6, the J call TRBJ2-7; TRBD1 might be the D (6 bases). Germline CDR1 MNHNY, CDR2 SVGAGI (reference sequence). V lost 7 bases to trimming and J lost 1 base, with 20 bases between them. This CDR3 comprises 16 residues. The CDR3 protein is CASILKVTGPSYEQYF. As DNA, the CDR3 is TGTGCCAGCATCCTTAAAGTGACAGGCCCTTCCTACGAGCAGTACTTC.

Details on this clonotype: A much larger clone lies one base from this, so it may be a read error. In this CDR3 the conserved last residue, phenylalanine or tryptophan, is missing, so a read error is likely. V is TRBV7-3 and J is TRBJ2-3, with D unclear. The V end was cut by 2 bases, the J end by 2 bases, with 8 bases between. The CDR3 consists of 14 residues. Germline V CDR1 and CDR2: SGHTA, FQGTGA. The CDR3 here is CASSLSLPTDTQYY. The CDR3 bases are TGTGCCAGCAGCTTATCCCTCCCCACAGATACGCAGTATTAT.

This chain links TRBV3-1 with TRBJ1-2, with 9 nucleotides matching TRBD1. V shed 3 bases, J shed 8 bases, and the junction held 16 bases outside the gene matches. The CDR3 is made up of 17 amino acids. The germline gives CDR1 LGHDT, CDR2 YNNKEL (reference sequence). The CDR3 nucleotides read TGTGCCAGCAGCCATCTCAGGACAGGGGCAGAGGAAGGAGGCTACACCTTC. It translates to CASSHLRTGAEEGGYTF. Full variable domain (rest looked up from reference TRBV3-1 and TRBJ1-2): DTAVSQTPKYLVTQMGNDKSIKCEQNLGHDTMYWYKQDSKKFLKIMFSYNNKELIINETVPNRFSPKSPDKAHLNLHINSLELGDSAVYFCASSHLRTGAEEGGYTFGSGTRLTVV.

This clonotype was seen at least ten times. This sequence joins TRBV5-1 and TRBJ1-2; D remains ambiguous. The CDR3 runs 14 residues. CDR1 SGHRS and CDR2 YFSETQ come from the germline V gene. Trimming took 4 bases from V and 0 from J, leaving 10 bases between them. CDR3 DNA sequence: TGCGCCAGCAGCGGCTCAGCGGCTAACTATGGCTACACCTTC. This translates into CASSGSAANYGYTF.

This clonotype has more than one count but fewer than ten. The rearrangement uses TRBV3-1 and TRBJ2-5, with 11 bases matching TRBD1. The CDR3 totals 16 residues. V trimming: 4 bases; J trimming: 2 bases; junction bases outside the gene matches: 6. The germline V gene encodes CDR1 LGHDT and CDR2 YNNKEL (reference sequence). In nucleotides, the CDR3 is TGTGCCAGCAGCCCGAAGGGACAGGGGGTACAAGAGACCCAGTACTTC. Translated: CASSPKGQGVQETQYF.

This clonotype appeared a few times. This chain links TRBV6-5 with TRBJ1-6, with TRBD1 as a possible D gene (5 bases). There are 15 residues in the CDR3. The germline CDR1 and CDR2 sequences are MNHEY and SVGAGI. Trimming cost V 6 bases and J 4 bases, with 13 bases left between them. The chain's CDR3 is CASRAGRGYNSPLHF. CDR3 nucleotide sequence: TGTGCCAGCAGGGCAGGGAGGGGATATAATTCACCCCTCCACTTT.

This clonotype was recorded a few times. The chain joins TRBV2 to TRBJ2-1; D might be TRBD1 or TRBD2, each matching 6 bases. Between the trimmed V and J ends, which lost 3 bases and 5 bases, there was a span of 11 bases. Germline V gene data show CDR1 as SNHLY and CDR2 as FYNNEI. This CDR3 comprises 14 residues. The CDR3 nucleotides read TGTGCCAGCAGTGAGGAGGGGGAAAACAATGAGCAGTTCTTC. Its protein is CASSEEGENNEQFF.

In this sample, this clonotype turned up many times. The J gene is TRBJ1-2, the V gene TRBV5-1, with 7 bases that match TRBD1. The CDR3 extends over 15 amino acids. The V gene's germline CDR1 is SGHRS and CDR2 YFSETQ. After removal of 0 bases from V and 5 bases from J, the junction contained 7 bases not matched to a gene. The CDR3 sequence is CASSLDRDSYYGYTF. CDR3 DNA sequence: TGCGCCAGCAGCTTGGACAGGGACAGCTATTATGGCTACACCTTC.

This chain joins TRBV12-3 or TRBV12-4 and TRBJ2-1; 9 bases line up with TRBD2. This CDR3 comprises 16 residues. V was pared by 7 bases and J by 7 bases, with 14 bases of the junction left unmatched. Written as DNA, the CDR3 is TGTGCCAGCACCTTAACGACTAGCGGACTGAGGAATGAGCAGTTCTTC. Protein: CASTLTTSGLRNEQFF.